This TCR beta chain emerged from a study of blood T cell repertoires in COVID-19. Looking at the study overall: The United States, Italy and Spain supplied acute and convalescent COVID-19 samples.

The CDR3 sequence is 16 residues long. The V gene end was trimmed by 0 bases and the J gene end by 2 bases; junction bases not matched to a gene: 10. Germline values: CDR1 GTSNPN, CDR2 SVGIG (reference sequence). Enrolled through a virtual design, the participants were between roughly 18 and 100 years of age and came from around 25 US areas. Clinical history reported by participants formed the basis on which cohorts were assigned. Study processing details: Reference gene primer amplification gave nucleated cell count estimates. Here immunoSEQ multiplex PCR was the method, and the copy in TCRdb shows in-frame clones only, minus some. V, J and clone size derive from that table, while D and trimming were established from the DNA sequence. Here the sample spans about 200,000 clones, 85% being singletons.

This TCR came from a man between 40 and 49 years old who had recovered from COVID-19. This chain uses TRBV30 with TRBJ2-7, with TRBD2 identical over 7 bases. The sequenced material came from PBMCs or T cells enriched from blood (not recorded which). The CDR3 DNA reads as TGTGCCTGGAGTGTACGGTTAACTAGCGCTACCTACGAGCAGTACTTC. Translating it yields CAWSVRLTSATYEQYF.